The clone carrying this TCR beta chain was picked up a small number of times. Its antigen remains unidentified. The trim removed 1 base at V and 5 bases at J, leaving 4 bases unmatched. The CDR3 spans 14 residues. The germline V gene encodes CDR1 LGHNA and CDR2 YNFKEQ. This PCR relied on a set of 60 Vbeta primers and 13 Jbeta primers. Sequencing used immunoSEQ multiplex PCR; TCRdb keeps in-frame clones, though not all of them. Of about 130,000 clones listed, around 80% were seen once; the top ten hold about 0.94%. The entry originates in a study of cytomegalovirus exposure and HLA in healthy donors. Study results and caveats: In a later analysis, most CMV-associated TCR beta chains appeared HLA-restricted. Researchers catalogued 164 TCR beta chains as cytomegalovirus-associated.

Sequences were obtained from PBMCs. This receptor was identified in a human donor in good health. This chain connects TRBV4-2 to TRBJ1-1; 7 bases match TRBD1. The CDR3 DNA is TGTGCCAGCAGCCAAGGACAGGGTTGGACTGAAGCTTTCTTT. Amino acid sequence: CASSQGQGWTEAFF.